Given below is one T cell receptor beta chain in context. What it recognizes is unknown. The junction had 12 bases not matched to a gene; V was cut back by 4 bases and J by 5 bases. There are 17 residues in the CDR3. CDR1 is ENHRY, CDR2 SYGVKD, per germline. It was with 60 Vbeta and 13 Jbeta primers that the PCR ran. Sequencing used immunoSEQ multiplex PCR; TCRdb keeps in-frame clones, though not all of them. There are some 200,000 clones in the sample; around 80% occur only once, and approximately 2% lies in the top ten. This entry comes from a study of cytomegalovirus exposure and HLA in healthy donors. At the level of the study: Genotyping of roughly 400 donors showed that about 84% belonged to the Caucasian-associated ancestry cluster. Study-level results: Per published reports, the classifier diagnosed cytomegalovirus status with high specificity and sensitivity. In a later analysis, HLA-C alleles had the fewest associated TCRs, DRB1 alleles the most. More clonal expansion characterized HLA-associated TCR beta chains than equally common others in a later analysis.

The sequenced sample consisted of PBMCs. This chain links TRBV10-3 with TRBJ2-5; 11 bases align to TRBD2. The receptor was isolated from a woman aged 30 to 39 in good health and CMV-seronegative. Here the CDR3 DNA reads TGTGCCATCAGTGCTTCGGGTAGCGGGGGGGCCGGGGAGACCCAGTACTTC. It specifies CAISASGSGGAGETQYF.